Following are 12 T cell receptor beta chains from one sample sequenced in a study of blood T cell repertoires in COVID-19. Profiling relied on immunoSEQ multiplex PCR, and the TCRdb table lists in-frame clones only, not all of them. The sample lists hundreds of thousands of clones, approximately 84% occurring once. The sample consisted of peripheral blood. Receptors originate from a woman in her 30s who had recovered from COVID-19.

The chain links TRBV3-1 (or the pseudogene TRBV3-2) to TRBJ2-4; D is perhaps TRBD2 (5 bases). V lost 0 bases and J lost 7, with 16 bases in between. The germline V gene has CDR1 LGHDT and CDR2 YNNKEL (reference sequence). This CDR3 comprises 16 residues. The CDR3 protein is CASSQEIYEGLNIQYF. CDR3 nucleotides: TGTGCCAGCAGCCAAGAGATCTATGAGGGCTTGAACATTCAGTACTTC.

The genes are TRBV11-3 and TRBJ2-2, with TRBD2 matching 7 bases. J lost 8 bases, V lost 5 bases, and 11 bases had no gene match. This CDR3 is 15 amino acids long. Germline V lookup: CDR1 SGHNT, CDR2 YENEEA. CDR3 sequence: CASSPWGGETGELFF. CDR3 bases: TGTGCCAGCAGCCCCTGGGGGGGGGAGACTGGGGAGCTGTTTTTT.

This clone was observed once. The V call is TRBV7-6, the J call TRBJ1-2; 8 bases match TRBD1. CDR1 SGHVS and CDR2 FNYEAQ come from the germline V gene. With 3 bases clipped from V and 5 bases from J, the junction kept 8 bases outside the gene matches. The CDR3 has 15 residues. CDR3 sequence (DNA): TGTGCCAGCAGCTTGGGGCCGACAGGGGCATATGGCTACACCTTC. Amino acids: CASSLGPTGAYGYTF.

The V call is TRBV30, the J call TRBJ2-2, with D possibly being TRBD2 (7 bases). Germline V gives CDR1 GTSNPN, CDR2 SVGIG (reference sequence). Deletions cut 1 base from V and 6 bases from J, with 15 bases between. The CDR3 has 15 amino acids. In nucleotides, the CDR3 is TGTGCCTGGAGTGAGGCGGGGGCGAGAGCCGGGGAGCTGTTTTTT. Translation: CAWSEAGARAGELFF.

The CDR3 DNA reads as TGCGCCAGCAGCTTGGGGGACACTCCCTATCAGCCCCAGCATTTT. It is translated as CASSLGDTPYQPQHF. This chain links TRBV5-1 with TRBJ1-5; possibly TRBD1 for D (6 bases). The germline CDR1 and CDR2 sequences are SGHRS and YFSETQ. The V and J ends lost 0 bases and 5 bases respectively, with 12 bases between them. CDR3 size: 15 residues.

This chain uses TRBV5-1 with TRBJ1-1; TRBD1 is a possible D gene (6 bases). Germline V gives CDR1 SGHRS, CDR2 YFSETQ. This CDR3 has 14 residues. The ends were cut back, 1 base at V and 8 bases at J, with 15 bases in the middle. The DNA of the CDR3 is TGCGCCAGCAGCTTGATTCAGGGGATGGGAGAAGCTTTCTTT. Translating gives CASSLIQGMGEAFF.

The chain links TRBV7-9 to TRBJ2-1, with D hard to call. There are 13 residues in the CDR3. Trimming cost V 8 bases and J 0 bases, with 8 bases left between them. CDR1 is SEHNR, CDR2 FQNEAQ, per germline (reference sequence). In nucleotides, the CDR3 is TGTGCCAGCGGCCATCGCTCCTACAATGAGCAGTTCTTC. Protein: CASGHRSYNEQFF.

V gene TRBV20-1 combines with J gene TRBJ1-1; D unresolved. CDR1 DFQATT and CDR2 SNEGSKA come from the germline V gene (reference sequence). The V end was cut by 3 bases, the J end by 1 base, with 12 bases between. CDR3 length: 14 residues. The CDR3 loop reads CSASKVGRNTEAFF. The CDR3, as DNA: TGCAGTGCTAGTAAGGTGGGGAGGAACACTGAAGCTTTCTTT.

This CDR3 reads CSASGDSGYYEQYF. CDR3 DNA: TGCAGTGCTAGTGGGGACAGTGGATACTACGAGCAGTACTTC. The chain links TRBV20-1 to TRBJ2-7; 7 positions agree with TRBD1. The CDR3 totals 14 residues. Germline CDR1 reads DFQATT; CDR2 reads SNEGSKA (reference sequence). The trim removed 3 bases at V and 3 bases at J, leaving 8 bases unmatched.

The chain combines TRBV19 with TRBJ2-7; D is possibly TRBD2 (5 bases). Germline V gene lookup returns CDR1 LNHDA and CDR2 SQIVND (reference sequence). With 8 bases removed from V and 0 bases from J, the gap between germline ends came to 8 bases. This CDR3 is built from 12 residues. The CDR3 sequence is CASGRDSYEQYF. In nucleotides, the CDR3 is TGTGCCAGTGGACGGGACTCCTACGAGCAGTACTTC.

This sequence joins TRBV5-4 and TRBJ1-1; D remains ambiguous. V was trimmed by 0 bases and J by 0 bases, leaving 9 bases between them. The CDR3 contains 15 residues. The germline V gene has CDR1 SGHNT and CDR2 YYREEE (reference sequence). The CDR3 reads CASSLELALNTEAFF. CDR3 coding DNA: TGTGCCAGCAGCTTGGAACTAGCTCTGAACACTGAAGCTTTCTTT. The full variable domain, its missing parts supplied by reference TRBV5-4 and TRBJ1-1, is ETGVTQSPTHLIKTRGQQVTLRCSSQSGHNTVSWYQQALGQGPQFIFQYYREEENGRGNFPPRFSGLQFPNYSSELNVNALELDDSALYLCASSLELALNTEAFFGQGTRLTVV.

The rearrangement links TRBV9 to TRBJ2-4; 7 nucleotides agree with TRBD1. Germline lookup yields CDR1 SGDLS and CDR2 YYNGEE. This CDR3 region has 15 residues. V trimming: 4 bases; J trimming: 5 bases; junction bases outside the gene matches: 9. This CDR3 reads CASSISGTVENIQYF. The DNA for the CDR3 is TGTGCCAGCAGCATTTCCGGGACAGTGGAAAACATTCAGTACTTC.